This entry is about one TCR beta chain. The CDR3 totals 14 residues. The V gene lost 4 bases and the J gene lost 1 base, with 10 bases spanning the gap. Germline CDR1 reads MDHEN; CDR2 reads SYDVKM. This entry belongs to a study of blood T cell repertoires in COVID-19. The wider study: Italy, Spain and the United States were the sources of the convalescent and acute COVID-19 samples. PBMCs, B-cell-depleted T cells, or T cells were the source of the cDNA or gDNA that made up the material.

In the original processing: Amplification from reference gene primers served as the basis for estimated nucleated cell counts. Libraries were prepared by immunoSEQ multiplex PCR; TCRdb keeps only in-frame clonotypes and omits some of them. V and J calls and clone size are copied from that table; D and trimming were computed from the DNA. The data contain 150,000 to 180,000 clones, less than 90% of them singletons. Sequenced material: peripheral blood. The chain has TRBV28 and TRBJ1-1; D may be TRBD1 (6 bases). This clonotype originated in a woman aged 70-85 years with acute or convalescent COVID-19. The CDR3 loop is CASSSWTENTEAFF. The CDR3 DNA follows: TGTGCCAGCAGTTCCTGGACAGAGAACACTGAAGCTTTCTTT.